This passage covers 26 T cell receptor beta chains from one sample sequenced in a study of CD8+ T cells in alopecia areata (dated by TCRdb to the late 2010s). Pooled mouse cutaneous lymph node cells were stained for CD4, CD8alpha, NKG2D, NKG2ACE and other markers and were then sorted on a BD Influx. To prepare the library, the immunoSEQ multiplex PCR assay was applied. RNA was extracted from all samples and reverse transcribed into cDNA, which served as template for TCR sequencing. Not all clones reach the TCRdb copy of this immuneACCESS table, which keeps in-frame sequences only. Checked studies attribute under half of the gap to unresolved V genes and leave the rest unexplained. The table records around 300,000 clones for this sample, and not one of them appears only once. The top ten clones comprise 1.2% of the sample. The sequenced sample was CD4+ T cells sorted from a lymph node. The receptors originated from a C3H/HeJ mouse with alopecia areata. With respect to MHC, this strain carries the haplotype H2-k.

With respect to this clone: These gene names are mouse names. The sequenced fragment ends 4 residues before the CDR3 boundary, so the rest is inferred from the germline J gene. This sequence joins TRBV31 and TRBJ2-1; 9 nucleotides match TRBD2. The CDR3 covers 15 residues. Per the germline V gene, CDR1 is GKSSPN and CDR2 is SITVG. CDR3 bases read: TGTGCCTGGAGTCTAGTGGGGGGGCGCCGAGCT. Amino acid sequence: CAWSLVGGRRA. In full, the CDR3 is CAWSLVGGRRAEQFF.

This clone was counted only a few times. Genes and germline come from the mouse. The missing CDR3 end, 4 residues past where the read stops, is filled in from the germline J gene. The rearrangement joins TRBV13-3 to TRBJ2-2, with 7 positions matching TRBD1. Germline CDR1 and CDR2: NNHDY and SYVADS. This CDR3 region has 15 residues. CDR3 protein: CASSENRGGGGQLYF. The sequenced part of the CDR3 DNA is TGTGCCAGCAGTGAAAACAGGGGTGGAGGCGGG.

Regarding this clone: Gene names follow the mouse nomenclature. The read gets to within 4 residues of the CDR3 end, and the germline J gene fills in the rest. The rearrangement joins TRBV13-1 to TRBJ1-2, with D perhaps matching TRBD1 (6 bases). Germline CDR1 reads NSHNY; CDR2 reads SYGAGN. Deletions cut 0 bases from V and 2 bases from J, with 11 bases between. The CDR3 runs 15 residues. This CDR3 reads CASSDEWGANSDYTF. CDR3 DNA (partial): TGTGCCAGCAGTGATGAATGGGGGGCTAACTCC.

As regards this clone: All gene names here are mouse names. The sequence runs out 4 residues before the end of the CDR3; the remainder is reconstructed from the germline J gene. Other nucleotide sequences in the sample specify the same CDR3. The chain couples TRBV19 to TRBJ2-3; perhaps TRBD1 as D (6 bases). Trimming took 4 bases from V and 0 from J, leaving 9 bases between them. Germline V gene sequence: CDR1 FNHDT, CDR2 SITEND (reference sequence). The CDR3 runs to 14 residues. Incomplete CDR3 DNA: TGTGCCAGCAGTCCCAGGGGTAGTGCAGAA. Its protein product is CASSPRGSAE. The full CDR3 is CASSPRGSAETLYF.

Regarding this clone: These gene names are mouse names. Sequencing ends 4 residues short of the CDR3 end; the germline J gene provides the rest. The chain employs TRBV5 and TRBJ2-7; TRBD2 matches at 7 bases. The V gene end was trimmed by 5 bases and the J gene end by 0 bases; junction bases not matched to a gene: 7. Germline V gene sequence: CDR1 LGHNA, CDR2 YNLKQL (reference sequence). CDR3 length: 15 amino acids. CDR3 bases read: TGTGCCAGCAGCTCCCTGACTGGGCCCTCCTAT. Its protein product is CASSSLTGPSY. The whole CDR3 region reads CASSSLTGPSYEQYF.

For this clone: The germline and genes are mouse ones. The missing CDR3 end, 4 residues past where the read stops, is filled in from the germline J gene. The V and J genes are TRBV13-1 and TRBJ2-4; the match to TRBD1 covers 7 bases. Germline CDR1 reads NSHNY; CDR2 reads SYGAGN. The CDR3 is made up of 12 amino acids. CDR3 region: CASSGGQNTLYF. The part of the CDR3 DNA that was read is TGTGCCAGCAGTGGGGGACAGAAC.

Ten or more counts support this clone. Gene names denote mouse genes. Other nucleotide sequences in the sample specify the same CDR3. The DNA read from the CDR3 is TGTGCCAGCAGTATTGGGACAACAAACACCGGG. Its protein product is CASSIGTTNTG. The full CDR3 sequence reads CASSIGTTNTGQLYF. The rearrangement links TRBV19 to TRBJ2-2, with a possible D match to TRBD1 (6 bases). The read stops 4 residues short of the end of the CDR3; the missing end is completed from the germline J gene. Germline V gives CDR1 FNHDT, CDR2 SITEND (reference sequence). The CDR3 length is 15 residues. The V and J ends lost 2 bases and 0 bases respectively, with 8 bases between them.

This clone was found a few times. The germline and genes are mouse ones. Read data end 4 residues before the CDR3 end; the end is taken from the germline J gene. The V call is TRBV19, the J call TRBJ2-1, with a tentative D call TRBD1 (6 bases). Germline CDR1 is FNHDT and CDR2 is SITEND (reference sequence). This CDR3 spans 15 amino acids. V shed 1 base and J shed 3 bases, with 11 bases lying between them. The CDR3 bases that were read are TGTGCCAGCAGTATATTCCAGGGGCTCTATGCT. Translated: CASSIFQGLYA. In full, the CDR3 reads CASSIFQGLYAEQFF.

The table lists this clone with a few counts. Gene names and germline refer to mouse. The CDR3 extends 4 residues past the end of the read, so its final part is completed from the germline J gene. The chain carries TRBV13-1 and TRBJ2-1; TRBD1 matches at 7 bases. The CDR3 has 15 residues. With 3 bases clipped from V and 3 bases from J, the junction kept 6 bases outside the gene matches. Germline lookup yields CDR1 NSHNY and CDR2 SYGAGN. The CDR3 bases that were read are TGTGCCAGCAGTGGGGGACAGAAACTCTATGCT. Translating gives CASSGGQKLYA. The entire CDR3 sequence reads CASSGGQKLYAEQFF.

This clone appeared a few times. The gene symbols are mouse symbols. The sequenced fragment ends 4 residues before the CDR3 boundary, so the rest is inferred from the germline J gene. This chain uses TRBV19 with TRBJ2-1; D possibly corresponds to TRBD1 (7 bases). CDR3 length: 16 amino acids. Germline-derived CDR1 and CDR2 are FNHDT and SITEND (reference sequence). V lost 1 base to trimming and J lost 3 bases, with 14 bases between them. This chain's CDR3 is CASSIRGLGTYAEQFF. The covered CDR3 bases are TGTGCCAGCAGTATAAGGGGGCTGGGGACCTATGCT.

Turning to this clone: The germline and genes are mouse ones. The read halts 4 residues ahead of the CDR3 end, with the missing end drawn from the germline J gene. This chain connects TRBV19 to TRBJ2-2; D uncertain. V was trimmed by 1 base and J by 0 bases, leaving 7 bases between them. This CDR3 has 15 residues. CDR1 and CDR2 from the germline V gene are FNHDT and SITEND (reference sequence). The covered CDR3 bases are TGTGCCAGCAGTATACAACCCTCAAACACCGGG. Encoded protein: CASSIQPSNTG. The CDR3 reads in full as CASSIQPSNTGQLYF.

Remarks on this clone: Gene labels here are mouse ones. The CDR3 end falls 4 residues outside the read, so it is completed with the germline J gene. The chain couples TRBV31 to TRBJ2-3; TRBD2 might be the D (7 bases). This CDR3 has 15 amino acids. Per germline, CDR1 GKSSPN and CDR2 SITVG. V lost 0 bases, J lost 0 bases, and 10 bases lay in between. CDR3 protein: CAWSLWGPSAETLYF. The sequenced CDR3 bases are TGTGCCTGGAGTCTCTGGGGGCCTAGTGCAGAA.

This clone was seen a few times. Gene labels here are mouse ones. Read coverage stops 3 residues before the CDR3 terminus; the germline J gene supplies the remainder. This sample also contains other DNA sequences that code for the same CDR3. The chain combines TRBV13-3 with TRBJ1-6, with D perhaps matching TRBD1 (5 bases). TRBJ1-6 is known as an ORF, though its function is uncertain. The CDR3 covers 14 residues. V dropped 1 base and J dropped 3 bases, with 5 bases sitting between them. Germline CDR1 reads NNHDY; CDR2 reads SYVADS. CDR3 region: CASSDQGYNSPLYF. The sequenced CDR3 bases are TGTGCCAGCAGTGATCAGGGCTATAATTCGCCC.

Concerning this clone itself: Mouse names are used for the genes. The read comes to an end 4 residues before the CDR3 does, leaving the germline J gene to fill in the end. This chain connects TRBV13-3 to TRBJ2-2; D might be TRBD1 (7 bases). This CDR3 region has 14 residues. The germline gives CDR1 NNHDY, CDR2 SYVADS. V was trimmed by 2 bases and J by 3 bases, leaving 8 bases between them. The sequenced part of the CDR3 DNA is TGTGCCAGCAGTGAAAGGGGGCACACCGGG. Translated, it gives CASSERGHTG. The whole CDR3 sequence reads CASSERGHTGQLYF.

There are a few counts of this clone. Mouse names are used for the genes. The read comes to an end 4 residues before the CDR3 does, leaving the germline J gene to fill in the end. At the DNA level, this CDR3 is encoded by other sequences in the same sample as well. The chain carries TRBV1 and TRBJ2-7; the D gene is possibly TRBD1 (6 bases). There are 15 residues in the CDR3. CDR1 is NSQYPW, CDR2 LRSPGD, per germline (reference sequence). Deletions cut 1 base from V and 0 bases from J, with 10 bases between. The CDR3 loop reads CTCSAVGQSSYEQYF. The CDR3 bases that were read are TGCACCTGCAGTGCAGTTGGACAGAGCTCCTAT.

A word on this clone: Each gene name is a mouse one. The missing CDR3 end, 4 residues past where the read stops, is filled in from the germline J gene. This chain links TRBV13-3 with TRBJ1-2, with TRBD1 as a possible D gene (6 bases). In germline, CDR1 is NNHDY, CDR2 SYVADS. The CDR3 consists of 16 residues. V lost 5 bases, J lost 0 bases, and 17 bases lay in between. This chain's CDR3 is CASSMRKGQSNSDYTF. The sequenced CDR3 bases are TGTGCCAGCAGCATGAGAAAAGGACAGTCAAACTCC.

As concerns this clone: Each gene name is a mouse one. The CDR3 end falls 4 residues outside the read, so it is completed with the germline J gene. The chain combines TRBV19 with TRBJ1-2, with 9 positions matching TRBD1. This CDR3 is 15 amino acids long. With 4 bases clipped from V and 3 bases from J, the junction kept 7 bases outside the gene matches. Germline CDR1 and CDR2: FNHDT and SITEND (reference sequence). CDR3 region: CASSAWTGEDSDYTF. Incomplete CDR3 DNA: TGTGCCAGCAGTGCCTGGACAGGGGAGGACTCC.

This clone was recorded many times. Gene labels here are mouse ones. The sequence runs out 4 residues before the end of the CDR3; the remainder is reconstructed from the germline J gene. The chain joins TRBV14 to TRBJ1-2, with D perhaps TRBD1 (6 bases). The V end was cut by 5 bases, the J end by 0 bases, with 11 bases between. The CDR3 runs to 14 residues. Germline V CDR1 and CDR2: SGHDT, FRDEAV. CDR3 bases read: TGTGCCAGCAGCCCGGGACACGCAAACTCC. Translated, it gives CASSPGHANS. The full CDR3 sequence reads CASSPGHANSDYTF.

This clone was seen a few times. Mouse names are used for the genes. Read data end 4 residues before the CDR3 end; the end is taken from the germline J gene. The genes are TRBV19 and TRBJ1-1, with TRBD1 matching over 11 bases. The CDR3 is made up of 15 amino acids. Looked up from germline, CDR1 is FNHDT and CDR2 is SITEND (reference sequence). J lost 4 bases, V lost 5 bases, and 7 bases had no gene match. CDR3 DNA (partial): TGTGCCAGCAGCCCGGACAGGGGGCGAGGCACA. It specifies CASSPDRGRGT. The entire CDR3 protein is CASSPDRGRGTEVFF. Based on the CDR3 plus reference TRBV19 and TRBJ1-1, the full variable domain is GGIITQTPKFLIGQEGQKLTLKCQQNFNHDTMYWYRQDSGKGLRLIYYSITENDLQKGDLSEGYDASREKKSSFSLTVTSAQKNEMAVFLCASSPDRGRGTEVFFGKGTRLTVV.

There are a few counts of this clone. Any gene name here is a mouse gene name. The CDR3 end is not reached by the read, which stops 4 residues before it; the germline J gene fills it in. This chain uses TRBV13-1 with TRBJ1-1, with 7 bases lining up with TRBD1. J gave up 0 bases and V 4 bases, and 3 bases lay outside the gene matches. This CDR3 is 14 amino acids long. CDR1 NSHNY and CDR2 SYGAGN come from the germline V gene. The CDR3 is CASSLQGTNTEVFF. The sequenced CDR3 bases are TGTGCCAGCAGTCTACAGGGGACAAACACA.

This clone was seen at least ten times. One end of the junction does not line up with germline, which may come from a read error. Mouse gene names and germline throughout. Read sequence stops 4 residues before the CDR3 end, and the germline J gene provides the missing end. Different DNA sequences within this sample yield the same CDR3. The chain links TRBV1 to TRBJ2-1; a possible D gene is TRBD1 (5 bases). The CDR3 length is 13 residues. CDR1 is NSQYPW and CDR2 is LRSPGD in the germline V gene (reference sequence). The CDR3 sequence is CTCSAGNYAEQFF. The DNA read from the CDR3 is TGCACCTGCAGCGCAGGGAACTATGCT. The full variable domain, with the rest looked up from reference TRBV1 and TRBJ2-1, is VTLLEQNPRWRLVPRGQAVNLRCILKNSQYPWMSWYQQDLQKQLQWLFTLRSPGDKEVKSLPGADYLATRVTDTELRLQVANMSQGRTLYCTCSAGNYAEQFFGPGTRLTVL.

This clone was counted a few times. The gene names given are mouse names. The read stops 4 residues short of the end of the CDR3; the missing end is completed from the germline J gene. This sample also contains other DNA sequences that code for the same CDR3. This chain joins TRBV13-1 and TRBJ2-2; 12 nucleotides line up with TRBD2. V lost 0 bases, J lost 1 base, and 4 bases stayed unmatched. This CDR3 region has 18 residues. Per germline, CDR1 NSHNY and CDR2 SYGAGN. CDR3 protein: CASSDAPDWGGNTGQLYF. The DNA read from the CDR3 is TGTGCCAGCAGTGATGCCCCGGACTGGGGGGGAAACACCGGG.

Note on this clone: The genes and germline here are from mouse. The CDR3 goes on 4 residues after the read ends, and that part is filled in from the germline J gene. The chain uses TRBV1 and TRBJ1-2; D is uncertain. V dropped 5 bases and J dropped 1 base, with 5 bases sitting between them. This CDR3 has 12 amino acids. Germline V gene data show CDR1 as NSQYPW and CDR2 as LRSPGD (reference sequence). The sequenced part of the CDR3 DNA is TGCACCTGCAGTAAGGGAAACTCC. This translates into CTCSKGNS. The whole CDR3 reads CTCSKGNSDYTF.

This clone was detected only a few times. The genes and germline here are from mouse. This CDR3 reads CAWSLQGQYNSPLYF. The CDR3 bases that were read are TGTGCCTGGAGTCTGCAGGGACAGTATAATTCGCCC. The J gene is TRBJ1-6, the V gene TRBV31; 7 nucleotides agree with TRBD1. Read sequence stops 3 residues before the CDR3 end, and the germline J gene provides the missing end. TRBJ1-6 carries the ORF label, with uncertain function. The CDR3 sequence is 15 residues long. Trimming at V came to 0 bases and at J to 4 bases, leaving 3 bases not matched to a gene. Germline V gene data show CDR1 as GKSSPN and CDR2 as SITVG.

In its sample, this clone was seen a few times. The listed genes are named as in mouse. The read finishes 4 residues shy of the CDR3 end, and the germline J gene is used to complete it. The chain carries TRBV31 and TRBJ2-7; 8 bases are a match to TRBD2. CDR1 and CDR2 (germline): GKSSPN, SITVG. This CDR3 has 14 residues. The sequenced part of the CDR3 DNA is TGTGCCTGGAGTCAGAGGGGGGGCCCATAT. This gives the protein CAWSQRGGPY. The entire CDR3 is CAWSQRGGPYEQYF. The full variable domain, in which reference TRBV31 and TRBJ2-7 provide the parts outside the CDR3, is AQTIHQWPVAEIKAVGSPLSLGCTIKGKSSPNLYWYWQATGGTLQQLFYSITVGQVESVVQLNLSASRPKDDQFILSTEKLLLSHSGFYLCAWSQRGGPYEQYFGPGTRLTVL.

Comment on this clone: Germline and genes: mouse. The read ends 4 residues early relative to the CDR3; the germline J gene fills the gap. This chain links TRBV19 with TRBJ2-7; 8 bases line up with TRBD2. This CDR3 has 12 residues. V was clipped by 5 bases and J by 2 bases; unmatched bases: 0. Germline CDR1 reads FNHDT; CDR2 reads SITEND (reference sequence). The covered CDR3 bases are TGTGCCAGCAGGGGGGGGCCCTAT. Its protein product is CASRGGPY. The CDR3, in full, reads CASRGGPYEQYF.